This TCR beta chain was observed in a study of blood T cell repertoires in COVID-19. The V segment lost 6 bases and the J segment 1 base; nucleotides outside the gene matches: 4. CDR3 length: 14 amino acids. Germline-derived CDR1 and CDR2 are SQVTM and ANQGSEA. In the study's own analysis: For nucleated cells, counts were estimated from reference gene primer amplification. Generated by immunoSEQ multiplex PCR, the TCRdb table keeps only in-frame clones and is missing some. For V, J and clone size, that table is used; D and trimming come from the DNA. Altogether a few hundred thousand clones are present, less than 85% being singletons, with the ten largest covering roughly 3.4%.

The chain links TRBV29-1 to TRBJ2-2, with TRBD1 identical over 8 bases. This TCR derives from a woman aged 18-35 years with acute or convalescent COVID-19. Sequences were obtained from peripheral blood. This chain's CDR3 is CSVSDRGNTGELFF. The CDR3 region has the DNA TGCAGCGTCTCAGACAGGGGGAACACCGGGGAGCTGTTTTTT.